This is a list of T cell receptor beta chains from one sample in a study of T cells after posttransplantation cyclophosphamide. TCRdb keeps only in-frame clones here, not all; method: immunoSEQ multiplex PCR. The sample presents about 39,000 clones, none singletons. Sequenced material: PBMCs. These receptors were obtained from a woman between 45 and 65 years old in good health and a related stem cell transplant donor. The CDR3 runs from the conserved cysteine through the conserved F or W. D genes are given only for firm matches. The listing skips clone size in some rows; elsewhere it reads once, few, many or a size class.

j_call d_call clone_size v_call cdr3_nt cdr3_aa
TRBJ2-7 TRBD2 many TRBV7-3 TGTGCCAGCAGCTTAGGTAGCGGGTACGAGCAGTACTTC CASSLGSGYEQYF
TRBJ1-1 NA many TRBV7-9 TGTGCCAGCAGCTTAGCGTCGTTGCGGTATGCTTTCTTT CASSLASLRYAFF
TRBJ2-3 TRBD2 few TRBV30 TGTGCCTTACGCCTAGCGGGGGGGTTCGCCACAGATACGCAGTATTTT CALRLAGGFATDTQYF
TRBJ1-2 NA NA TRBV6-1 TGTGCCAGCAGTTTAGCACGAGGCGCGGGATATGGCTACACCTTC CASSLARGAGYGYTF
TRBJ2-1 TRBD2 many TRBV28 TGTGCCAGCAGTTCCCGTCAGCGGGGGAATGAGCAGTTCTTC CASSSRQRGNEQFF
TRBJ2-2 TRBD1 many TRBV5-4 TGTGCCAGCAGCTTGGTAGACAGGGCGAACACCGGGGAGCTGTTTTTT CASSLVDRANTGELFF
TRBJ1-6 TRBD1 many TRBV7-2 TGTGCCAGCAGCTTAGCCGGGACAGAACTTGATGATTCACCCCTCCACTTT CASSLAGTELDDSPLHF
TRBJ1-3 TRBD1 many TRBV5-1 TGCGCCAGCAGCTTGGGAGGACAGGGTCGGGACACCATATATTTT CASSLGGQGRDTIYF
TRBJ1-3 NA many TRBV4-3 TGCGCCAGCAGCCAGGGGGCTACAAGGTCCTCTGGAAACACCATATATTTT CASSQGATRSSGNTIYF
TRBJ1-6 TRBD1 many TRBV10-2 TGCGCCAGCAGTGAGAACAGGGGGGATTCACCCCTCCACTTT CASSENRGDSPLHF
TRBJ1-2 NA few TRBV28 TGTGCCAGCAGTGCCAGACCAGGCGACTATGGCTACACCTTC CASSARPGDYGYTF
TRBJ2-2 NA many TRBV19 TGTGCCAGTAGTATGAGTCTAGCGCTGGCCGGGGAGCTGTTTTTT CASSMSLALAGELFF
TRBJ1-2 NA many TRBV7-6 TGTGCCAGCAGCTCAAAAGGGGGGGTCTATGGCTACACCTTC CASSSKGGVYGYTF
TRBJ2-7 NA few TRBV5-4 TGTGCCAGCAGCTTGCGCGGGCCGGACGAGCAGTACTTC CASSLRGPDEQYF
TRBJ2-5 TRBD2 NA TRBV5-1 TGCGCCAGCAGCTTGGGAGCTGCGGGGACTAGCGGGGGGGCGAGGCAAGAGACCCAGTACTTC CASSLGAAGTSGGARQETQYF
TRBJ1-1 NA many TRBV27 TGTGCCAGCAGTTTATCGGTGCGTTACACTGAAGCTTTCTTT CASSLSVRYTEAFF
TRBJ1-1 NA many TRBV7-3 TGTGCCAGCAGCCAATGGGGGGGTTTGGGGACTGAAGCTTTCTTT CASSQWGGLGTEAFF
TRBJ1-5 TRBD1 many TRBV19 TGTGCCAGTAGTCCCCGGACAGGGGGCCACGGTCAGCCCCAGCATTTT CASSPRTGGHGQPQHF
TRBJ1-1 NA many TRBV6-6 TGTGCCAGCAGGGAGAGGACAGAAGCTTTCTTT CASRERTEAFF
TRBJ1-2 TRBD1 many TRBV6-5 TGTGCCAGCAGTTACCGAACAGGGGGCGGCTACACCTTC CASSYRTGGGYTF
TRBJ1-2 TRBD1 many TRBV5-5 TGTGCCAGCAGCTTGCTCCAGGGGGCATCAGGCTACACCTTC CASSLLQGASGYTF
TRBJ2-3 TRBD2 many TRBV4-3 TGCGCCAGCAGCCAAGAAGTGATGACTAGCGGGGGGAGCACAGATACGCAGTATTTT CASSQEVMTSGGSTDTQYF
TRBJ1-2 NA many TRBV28 TGTGCCAGCAGTTTAAGGGGGAAGCCTAACTATGGCTACACCTTC CASSLRGKPNYGYTF
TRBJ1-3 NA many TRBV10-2 TGCGCCAGCAGACCCACCTCAGGATCTGGAAACACCATATATTTT CASRPTSGSGNTIYF
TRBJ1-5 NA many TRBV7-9 TGTGCCAGCAGCTTGGTAAAGGGGGTTAACAATCAGCCCCAGCATTTT CASSLVKGVNNQPQHF
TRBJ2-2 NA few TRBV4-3 TGCGCCAGCAGCCAAGATCGAGGGGGGGAGCTGTTTTTT CASSQDRGGELFF
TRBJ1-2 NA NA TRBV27 TGTGCCAGCAGTTTAAAGGGGCTCTATGGCTACACCTTC CASSLKGLYGYTF
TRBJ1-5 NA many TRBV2 TGTGCCAGCAGTTGGGGGGGGGATAGCAATCAGCCCCAGCATTTT CASSWGGDSNQPQHF
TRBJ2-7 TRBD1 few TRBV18 TGTGCCAGCTCACGGACAGGATCCTACGAGCAGTACTTC CASSRTGSYEQYF
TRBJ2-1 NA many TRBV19 TGTGCCAGTAGTATTCCGGGGAGCTCCTACAATGAGCAGTTCTTC CASSIPGSSYNEQFF
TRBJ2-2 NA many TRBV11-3 TGTGCCAGCAGCCCCAGGTGGGGGGACCCACAATCCGGGGAGCTGTTTTTT CASSPRWGDPQSGELFF
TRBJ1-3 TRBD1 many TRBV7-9 TGTGCCAGCAGCTTGGGACAGGGGGTTCTGACTGGAAACACCATATATTTT CASSLGQGVLTGNTIYF
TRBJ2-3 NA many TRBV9 TGTGCCAGCAGCCGCCAGGGGATTCAGAGAGATACGCAGTATTTT CASSRQGIQRDTQYF
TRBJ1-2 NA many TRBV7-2 TGTGCCAGCATCCCCGGGGAGGGAACCTATGGCTACACCTTC CASIPGEGTYGYTF
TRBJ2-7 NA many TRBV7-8 TGTGCCAGCAGCCCACAGGGAGGGAGCTCCTACGAGCAGTACTTC CASSPQGGSSYEQYF
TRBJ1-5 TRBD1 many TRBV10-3 TGTGCCACTCAGACAGGGGGAAATGGGAACAATCAGCCCCAGCATTTT CATQTGGNGNNQPQHF
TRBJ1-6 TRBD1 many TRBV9 TGTGCCAGCAGCGAGAACAGGGGGAATTCACCCCTCCACTTT CASSENRGNSPLHF
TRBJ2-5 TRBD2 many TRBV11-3 TGTGCCAGCAGCTTAGGGACTAGACAAGAGACCCAGTACTTC CASSLGTRQETQYF
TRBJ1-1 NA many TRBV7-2 TGTGCCAGCAGCTTAGTTGTAAGGGAGGCTGATGAAGCTTTCTTT CASSLVVREADEAFF
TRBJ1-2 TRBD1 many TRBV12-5 TGTGCTAGTGGTTTGTGGGCCGGGACAGGGATCTATGGCTACACCTTC CASGLWAGTGIYGYTF
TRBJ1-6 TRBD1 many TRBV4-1 TGCGCCAGCAGCCAAGAAACAGGGGAATTCTCACCCCTCCACTTT CASSQETGEFSPLHF
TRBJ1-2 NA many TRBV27 TGTGCCAGCAGTTTAGGCGGCGCATATGGCTACACCTTC CASSLGGAYGYTF
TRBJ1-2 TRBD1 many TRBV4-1 TGCGCCAGCAGCCAAGTATTCTCGGACAGGGATGGCTACACCTTC CASSQVFSDRDGYTF
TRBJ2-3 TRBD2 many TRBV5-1 TGCGCCAGCAGCTTGGAACTAGCGGGGGTAGGGACAGATACGCAGTATTTT CASSLELAGVGTDTQYF
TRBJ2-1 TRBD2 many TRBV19 TGTGCCAGTAGTTTACTAGCGGGGGGGTCCTACAATGAGCAGTTCTTC CASSLLAGGSYNEQFF
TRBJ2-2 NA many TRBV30 TGTGCCTGGAACATGCTAGGCGGGGAGCTGTTTTTT CAWNMLGGELFF
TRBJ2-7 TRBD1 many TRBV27 TGTGCCAGCAGGATGGGACAGGCCCACACCTACGAGCAGTACTTC CASRMGQAHTYEQYF
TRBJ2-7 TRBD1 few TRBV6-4 TGTGCCAGCAGTGACTTGGGGACAGGGGGCTTCGGGTCCTACGAGCAGTACTTC CASSDLGTGGFGSYEQYF
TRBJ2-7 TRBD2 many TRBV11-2 TGTGCCAGCAGCCCCTGGGGGGGGGACTACGAGCAGTACTTC CASSPWGGDYEQYF
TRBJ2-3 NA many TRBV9 TGTGCCAGCAGCGTTAGGGGGGGCAGAGATACGCAGTATTTT CASSVRGGRDTQYF
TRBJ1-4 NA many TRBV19 TGTGCCAGTAGTAGACAACAGGGAACTAATGAAAAACTGTTTTTT CASSRQQGTNEKLFF
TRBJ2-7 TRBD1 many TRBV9 TGTGCCAGCAGCGTAGGGCAGGGGGCTCGCGAGCAGTACTTC CASSVGQGAREQYF